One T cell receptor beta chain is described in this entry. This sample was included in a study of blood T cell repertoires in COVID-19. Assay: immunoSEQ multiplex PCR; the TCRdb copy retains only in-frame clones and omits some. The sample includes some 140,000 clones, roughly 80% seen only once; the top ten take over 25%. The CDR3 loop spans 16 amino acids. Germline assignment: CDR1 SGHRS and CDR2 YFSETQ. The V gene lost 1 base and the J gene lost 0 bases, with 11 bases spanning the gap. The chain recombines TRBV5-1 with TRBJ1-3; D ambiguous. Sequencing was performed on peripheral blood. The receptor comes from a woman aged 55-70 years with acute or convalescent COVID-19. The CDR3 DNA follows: TGCGCCAGCAGCTTGAGGGTTGGGAGCTCTGGAAACACCATATATTTT. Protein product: CASSLRVGSSGNTIYF.